The 14 T cell receptor beta chains below all came from one sample that was sequenced in a study of blood T cells in healthy people across ages. Using a J-beta primer mix together with a sample-barcoded 5' primer, a second PCR was run for about 6 to 11 cycles. TCRdb processed the 5' RACE reads anew with MiXCR; each CDR3 protein has one entry. The table lists hundreds of thousands of distinct CDR3 sequences, around three fifths of them singletons. The sequencing sample was made of blood. The receptors here all came from a man aged 40-50 years in good health.

The rearrangement links TRBV28 to TRBJ2-4; D ambiguous. Germline CDR1 MDHEN, CDR2 SYDVKM. This CDR3 is built from 13 residues. Between the trimmed V and J ends, which lost 5 bases and 2 bases, there was a span of 7 bases. Written as DNA, the CDR3 is TGTGCCAGCAGTGTGGGTTCCAAAAACATTCAGTACTTC. Translation: CASSVGSKNIQYF.

The V and J genes are TRBV15 and TRBJ2-1; 7 bases match TRBD1. This CDR3 is built from 16 residues. The germline V gene encodes CDR1 LNHNV and CDR2 YYDKDF (reference sequence). J gave up 6 bases and V 5 bases, and 13 bases lay outside the gene matches. CDR3 in amino acids: CATSGYRGRPANEQFF. The CDR3 nucleotides are TGTGCCACCAGCGGATACAGGGGCCGACCGGCCAATGAGCAGTTCTTC.

There are a few counts of this clonotype. This sequence joins TRBV7-2 and TRBJ1-2; a possible D gene is TRBD1 (5 bases). The V end lost 6 bases, the J end lost 8 bases, and 22 bases lay between the germline ends. Germline loops: CDR1 SGHTA, CDR2 FQGNSA. This CDR3 has 15 residues. In DNA form, the CDR3 reads TGTGCCAGCAGGGTCTCGGTGCGGGGCGCTCACGGCTACACCTTC. Its translation is CASRVSVRGAHGYTF.

The chain links TRBV15 to TRBJ1-1; no clear D gene. Germline V gene sequence: CDR1 LNHNV, CDR2 YYDKDF (reference sequence). The CDR3 loop spans 13 amino acids. V was cut by 8 bases and J by 4 bases, with 14 bases left in between. CDR3: CATSGRISTEAFF. The CDR3 DNA sequence: TGTGCCACCTCGGGGAGGATAAGCACTGAAGCTTTCTTT. Variable domain in full (rest from reference TRBV15 and TRBJ1-1): DAMVIQNPRYQVTQFGKPVTLSCSQTLNHNVMYWYQQKSSQAPKLLFHYYDKDFNNEADTPDNFQSRRPNTSFCFLDIRSPGLGDTAMYLCATSGRISTEAFFGQGTRLTVV.

The chain has TRBV5-6 and TRBJ2-3, with 8 bases fitting TRBD1. Per the germline V gene, CDR1 is SGHDT and CDR2 is YYEEEE. The CDR3 is 13 amino acids. V lost 4 bases to trimming and J lost 6 bases; unmatched junction nucleotides: 4. CDR3 in DNA: TGTGCCAGCAGCCCATGGACAGGGGATACGCAGTATTTT. As protein: CASSPWTGDTQYF.

The table lists this clonotype with a few counts. The chain uses TRBV20-1 and TRBJ2-3; 7 bases map to TRBD1. V was pared by 6 bases and J by 10 bases, with 19 bases of the junction left unmatched. Germline-derived CDR1 and CDR2 are DFQATT and SNEGSKA (reference sequence). This CDR3 contains 15 residues. As DNA, the CDR3 is TGCAGTGCCAGATTGGGCGGCAGGGGGTCCTCGGCGCAGTATTTT. Protein product: CSARLGGRGSSAQYF.

This clonotype has only a few counts. V gene TRBV27 combines with J gene TRBJ2-7; no reliable D call. The CDR3 runs to 15 residues. V lost 0 bases and J 2 bases, leaving 11 bases between the germline ends. Germline V CDR1 and CDR2: MNHEY, SMNVEV (reference sequence). Here the CDR3 DNA reads TGTGCCAGCAGTTTATCAGCAGGTCCCACCTACGAGCAGTACTTC. Translating gives CASSLSAGPTYEQYF.

This clonotype was counted between two and nine times. The J gene is TRBJ2-1, the V gene TRBV11-3, with a possible D match to TRBD2 (6 bases). CDR3 size: 16 residues. Germline loops: CDR1 SGHNT, CDR2 YENEEA. Trimming took off 1 base at V and 7 bases at J, with 17 bases between the two ends. The CDR3 coding sequence is TGTGCCAGCAGCTTAGCCGCCGGGAGAAGTTTGAATGAGCAGTTCTTC. Its protein is CASSLAAGRSLNEQFF. Together with reference TRBV11-3 and TRBJ2-1, the CDR3 gives the full variable domain: EAGVVQSPRYKIIEKKQPVAFWCNPISGHNTLYWYLQNLGQGPELLIRYENEEAVDDSQLPKDRFSAERLKGVDSTLKIQPAELGDSAVYLCASSLAAGRSLNEQFFGPGTRLTVL.

This chain joins TRBV12-3 or TRBV12-4 and TRBJ2-3; TRBD2 is a possible D gene (5 bases). This CDR3 has 14 residues. Trimming removed 6 bases from V and 1 base from J, with 11 bases in between. Here the CDR3 reads CASRDSWGTDTQYF. The CDR3 DNA reads as TGTGCCAGCAGGGACTCATGGGGCACAGATACGCAGTATTTT.

This clonotype was seen at least ten times. The rearrangement joins TRBV5-1 to TRBJ2-5; D is uncertain. This CDR3 has 17 amino acids. V was clipped by 4 bases and J by 4 bases, with 23 bases between them. Germline V gene data show CDR1 as SGHRS and CDR2 as YFSETQ. CDR3 sequence (DNA): TGCGCCAGCAGCCCAGGCACAACCCAGATATTTGCAGAGACCCAGTACTTC. This codes for CASSPGTTQIFAETQYF.

The genes are TRBV29-1 and TRBJ2-7; D is possibly TRBD2 (5 bases). The J call may be in error: the DNA end matches TRBJ2-5 better. Germline CDR1 and CDR2: SQVTM and ANQGSEA. The CDR3 loop spans 14 amino acids. CDR3 sequence reads: CSVDSSGMQETQYF. For the CDR3, the DNA is TGCAGCGTTGATTCATCGGGGATGCAAGAGACCCAGTACTTC.

This clonotype was found a few times. This chain uses TRBV9 with TRBJ1-2, with 7 nucleotides matching TRBD1. V lost 3 bases and J lost 2; bases outside the gene matches: 4. CDR3 length: 14 residues. The germline V gene has CDR1 SGDLS and CDR2 YYNGEE. The CDR3 protein is CASSAQGQNYGYTF. DNA for the CDR3: TGTGCCAGCAGCGCCCAGGGACAGAACTATGGCTACACCTTC.

This chain connects TRBV20-1 to TRBJ2-7; D is ambiguous. In germline, CDR1 is DFQATT, CDR2 SNEGSKA (reference sequence). The CDR3 length is 13 residues. Trimming stripped 2 bases from V and 3 bases from J, with 11 bases between. This CDR3 reads CSARKVASYEQYF. CDR3 in DNA: TGCAGTGCTAGAAAAGTAGCAAGCTACGAGCAGTACTTC.

This rearrangement joins TRBV6-1 to TRBJ2-1; 12 nucleotides match TRBD2. The CDR3 is made up of 18 amino acids. After removal of 2 bases from V and 3 bases from J, the junction contained 8 bases not matched to a gene. Germline CDR1 MNHNS, CDR2 SASEGT. CDR3 sequence reads: CASSENRGLAGLYNEQFF. The CDR3 DNA reads TGTGCCAGCAGTGAAAACCGAGGACTAGCGGGGCTCTACAATGAGCAGTTCTTC.